The 4 T cell receptor beta chains given below trace back to one sample, sequenced in a study of OX40 agonist ivuxolimab in advanced cancers. Repertoires were generated with immunoSEQ multiplex PCR, while TCRdb's copy carries only in-frame clones and drops some. Found here are approximately 73,000 clones, 85% to 90% of them singletons; the top ten hold under 15%. Sequencing was performed on CD4+ or CD8+ T cells sorted from blood, taken in a trial of the OX40 agonist ivuxolimab. The receptor source for this set is an adult with an advanced solid tumor such as melanoma, head and neck, liver or kidney cancer.

The genes are TRBV5-4 and TRBJ2-2; 10 positions match TRBD2. CDR1 SGHNT and CDR2 YYREEE come from the germline V gene (reference sequence). The CDR3 runs to 17 residues. V dropped 1 base and J dropped 3; count of bases not matched to a gene: 6. CDR3 DNA sequence: TGTGCCAGCAGCTTGTCTAGCGGGAGCCACGACACCGGGGAGCTGTTTTTT. This translates into CASSLSSGSHDTGELFF.

V gene TRBV6-5 combines with J gene TRBJ2-5, with 13 bases matching TRBD2. CDR3 size: 12 residues. J lost 7 bases, V lost 9 bases, and 2 bases had no gene match. CDR1 and CDR2 (germline): MNHEY, SVGAGI. The CDR3 spells CARLAGGRTQYF. CDR3 nucleotides: TGTGCCAGACTAGCGGGAGGGAGGACCCAGTACTTC.

CDR3 coding DNA: TGTGCCAGCAGCCCCGAGCGACTAGCAGTGCATGAGCAGTTCTTC. It translates to CASSPERLAVHEQFF. The gene calls are TRBV7-8 and TRBJ2-1; 7 positions agree with TRBD2. This CDR3 comprises 15 residues. The ends lost 5 bases at V and 8 bases at J; junction bases unmatched: 12. Germline-derived CDR1 and CDR2 are SGHVS and FQNEAQ. Based on the CDR3 plus reference TRBV7-8 and TRBJ2-1, the full variable domain is GAGVSQSPRYKVAKRGQDVALRCDPISGHVSLFWYQQALGQGPEFLTYFQNEAQLDKSGLPSDRFFAERPEGSVSTLKIQRTQQEDSAVYLCASSPERLAVHEQFFGPGTRLTVL.

V gene TRBV5-8 combines with J gene TRBJ2-1; no clear D. The germline CDR1 and CDR2 sequences are SGHTS and YDEGEE. The CDR3 is 15 amino acids. Trimming shortened V by 4 bases and J by 0 bases, and 11 bases separated the two germline ends. Here the CDR3 DNA reads TGTGCCAGCAGCCATACCTATCACTCCTACAATGAGCAGTTCTTC. It codes for CASSHTYHSYNEQFF.